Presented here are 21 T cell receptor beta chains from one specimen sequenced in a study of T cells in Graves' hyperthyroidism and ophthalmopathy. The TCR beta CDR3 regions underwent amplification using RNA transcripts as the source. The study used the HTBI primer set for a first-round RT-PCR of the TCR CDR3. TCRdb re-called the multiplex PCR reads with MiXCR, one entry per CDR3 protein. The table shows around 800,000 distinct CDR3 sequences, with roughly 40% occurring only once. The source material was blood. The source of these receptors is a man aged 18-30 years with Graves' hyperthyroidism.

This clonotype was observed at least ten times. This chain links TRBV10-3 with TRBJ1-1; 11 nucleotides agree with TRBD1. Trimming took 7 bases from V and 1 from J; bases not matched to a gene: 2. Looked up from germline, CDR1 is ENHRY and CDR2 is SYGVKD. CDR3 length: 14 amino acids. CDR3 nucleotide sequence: TGTGCCATCAAGGGACAGGGGGGGAACACTGAAGCTTTCTTT. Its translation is CAIKGQGGNTEAFF.

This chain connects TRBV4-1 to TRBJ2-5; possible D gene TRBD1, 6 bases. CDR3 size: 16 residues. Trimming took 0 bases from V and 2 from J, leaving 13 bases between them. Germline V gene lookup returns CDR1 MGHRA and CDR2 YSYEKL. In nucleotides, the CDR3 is TGCGCCAGCAGCCAAGATCCTACAGGGCCTCAAGAGACCCAGTACTTC. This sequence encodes CASSQDPTGPQETQYF.

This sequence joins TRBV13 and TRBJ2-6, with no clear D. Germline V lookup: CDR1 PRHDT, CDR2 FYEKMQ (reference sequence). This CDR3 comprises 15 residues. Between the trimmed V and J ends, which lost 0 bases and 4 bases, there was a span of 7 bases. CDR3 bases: TGTGCCAGCAGCTTAGGGGTGGGCGGGGCCAACGTCCTGACTTTC. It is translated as CASSLGVGGANVLTF.

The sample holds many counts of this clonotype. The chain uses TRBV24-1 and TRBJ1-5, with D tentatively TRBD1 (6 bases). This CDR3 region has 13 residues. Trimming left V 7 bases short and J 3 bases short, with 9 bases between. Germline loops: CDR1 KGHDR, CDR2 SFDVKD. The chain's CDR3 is CATRAGDNQPQHF. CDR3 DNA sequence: TGTGCCACCAGAGCAGGGGACAATCAGCCCCAGCATTTT.

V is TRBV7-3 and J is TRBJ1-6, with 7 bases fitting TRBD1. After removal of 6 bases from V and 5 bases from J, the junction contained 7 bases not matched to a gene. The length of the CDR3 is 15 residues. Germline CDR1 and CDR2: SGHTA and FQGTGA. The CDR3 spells CASSITGAHNSPLHF. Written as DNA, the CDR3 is TGTGCCAGCAGTATTACAGGGGCCCATAATTCACCCCTCCACTTT.

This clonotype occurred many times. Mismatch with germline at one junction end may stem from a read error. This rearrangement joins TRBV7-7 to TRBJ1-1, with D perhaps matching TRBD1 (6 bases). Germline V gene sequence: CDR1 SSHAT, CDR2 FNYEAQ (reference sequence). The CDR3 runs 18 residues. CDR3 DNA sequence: TGTGCTAGCAGCCTAACAACTTCCAAAACAGGGAATAACACTGAAGCTTTCTTT. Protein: CASSLTTSKTGNNTEAFF.

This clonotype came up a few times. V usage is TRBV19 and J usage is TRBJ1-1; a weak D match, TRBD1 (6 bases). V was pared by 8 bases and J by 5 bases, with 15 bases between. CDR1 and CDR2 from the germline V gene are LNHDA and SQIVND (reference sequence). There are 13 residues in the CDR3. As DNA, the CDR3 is TGTGCCAGTGCAACAGGGAGGGGGACTGAAGCTTTCTTT. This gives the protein CASATGRGTEAFF.

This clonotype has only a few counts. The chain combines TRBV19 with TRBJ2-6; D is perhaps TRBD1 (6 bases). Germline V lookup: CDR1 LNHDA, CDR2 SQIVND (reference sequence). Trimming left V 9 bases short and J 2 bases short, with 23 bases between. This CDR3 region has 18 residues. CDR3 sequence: CASSQKPGEGAGANVLTF. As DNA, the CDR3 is TGTGCCAGCAGCCAAAAACCCGGAGAGGGGGCTGGGGCCAACGTCCTGACTTTC.

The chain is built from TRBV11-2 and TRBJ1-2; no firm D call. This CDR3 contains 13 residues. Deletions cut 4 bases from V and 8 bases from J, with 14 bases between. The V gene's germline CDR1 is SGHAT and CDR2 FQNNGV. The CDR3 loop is CASSSGPTGGYTF. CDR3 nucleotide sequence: TGTGCCAGCAGCTCCGGCCCTACGGGAGGCTACACCTTC.

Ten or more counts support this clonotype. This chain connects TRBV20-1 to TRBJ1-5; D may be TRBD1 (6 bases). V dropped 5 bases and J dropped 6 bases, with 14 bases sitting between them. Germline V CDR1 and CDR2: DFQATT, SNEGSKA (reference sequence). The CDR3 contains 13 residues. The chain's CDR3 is CSADQGNGQPQHF. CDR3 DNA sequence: TGCAGTGCTGATCAGGGGAACGGTCAGCCCCAGCATTTT.

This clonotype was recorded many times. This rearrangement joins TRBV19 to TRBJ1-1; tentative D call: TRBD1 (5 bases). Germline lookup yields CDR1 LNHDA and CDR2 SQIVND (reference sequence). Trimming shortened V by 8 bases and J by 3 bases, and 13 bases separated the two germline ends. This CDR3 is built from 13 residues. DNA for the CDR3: TGTGCCAGTCAAGGCAGGGAGCACACTGAAGCTTTCTTT. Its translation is CASQGREHTEAFF.

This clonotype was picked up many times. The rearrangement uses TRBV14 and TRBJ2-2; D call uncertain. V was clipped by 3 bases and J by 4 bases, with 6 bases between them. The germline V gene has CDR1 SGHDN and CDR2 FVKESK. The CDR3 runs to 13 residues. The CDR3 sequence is CASSHLPTGELFF. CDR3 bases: TGTGCCAGCAGCCACCTTCCCACCGGGGAGCTGTTTTTT.

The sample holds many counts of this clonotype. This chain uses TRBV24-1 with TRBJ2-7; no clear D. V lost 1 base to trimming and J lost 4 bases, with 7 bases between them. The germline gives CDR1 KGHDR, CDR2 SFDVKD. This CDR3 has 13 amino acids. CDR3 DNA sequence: TGTGCCACCAGTGATTTAGGTGGGTACGAGCAGTACTTC. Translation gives CATSDLGGYEQYF.

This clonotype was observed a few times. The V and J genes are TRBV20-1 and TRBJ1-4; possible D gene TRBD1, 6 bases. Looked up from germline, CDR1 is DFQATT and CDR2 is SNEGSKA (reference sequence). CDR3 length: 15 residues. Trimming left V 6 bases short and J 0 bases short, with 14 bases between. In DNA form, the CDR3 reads TGCAGTGCCGCGACAGGTTCTGCAACTAATGAAAAACTGTTTTTT. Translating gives CSAATGSATNEKLFF.

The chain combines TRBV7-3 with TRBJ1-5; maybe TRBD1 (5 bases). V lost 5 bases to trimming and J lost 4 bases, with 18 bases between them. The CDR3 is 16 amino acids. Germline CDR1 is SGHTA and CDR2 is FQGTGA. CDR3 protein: CASSQGSQGGNQPQHF. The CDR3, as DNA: TGTGCCAGCAGCCAAGGTTCCCAGGGTGGGAATCAGCCCCAGCATTTT.

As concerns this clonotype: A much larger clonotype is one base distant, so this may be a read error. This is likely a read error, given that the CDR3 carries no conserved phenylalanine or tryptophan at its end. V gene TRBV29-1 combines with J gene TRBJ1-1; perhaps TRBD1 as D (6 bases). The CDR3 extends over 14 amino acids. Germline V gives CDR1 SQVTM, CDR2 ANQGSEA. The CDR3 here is CSASIGDMNTEAFL. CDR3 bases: TGCAGTGCTAGCATAGGGGACATGAACACTGAAGCTTTCCTT.

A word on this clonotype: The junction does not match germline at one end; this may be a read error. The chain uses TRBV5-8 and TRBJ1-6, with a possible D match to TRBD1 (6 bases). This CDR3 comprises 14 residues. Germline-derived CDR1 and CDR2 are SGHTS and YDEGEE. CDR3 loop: CASSLDRPYSPLHF. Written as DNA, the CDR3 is TGTGCCAGCAGTTTGGACAGACCTTATTCACCCCTCCACTTT.

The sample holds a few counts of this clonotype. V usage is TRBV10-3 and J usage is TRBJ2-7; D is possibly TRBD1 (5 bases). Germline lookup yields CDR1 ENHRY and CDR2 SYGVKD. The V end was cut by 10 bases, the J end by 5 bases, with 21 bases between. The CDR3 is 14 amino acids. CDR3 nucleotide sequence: TGTGCCAGCAGGTCCCCGAGGACACGGGACGAGCAGTACTTC. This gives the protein CASRSPRTRDEQYF.

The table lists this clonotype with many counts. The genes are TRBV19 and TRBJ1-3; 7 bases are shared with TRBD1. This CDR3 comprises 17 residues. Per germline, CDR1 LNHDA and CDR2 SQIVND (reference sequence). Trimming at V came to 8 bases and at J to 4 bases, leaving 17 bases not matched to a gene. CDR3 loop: CASRTGQTKSTGNTIYF. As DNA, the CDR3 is TGTGCCAGTCGTACGGGACAGACCAAATCGACAGGAAACACCATATATTTT.

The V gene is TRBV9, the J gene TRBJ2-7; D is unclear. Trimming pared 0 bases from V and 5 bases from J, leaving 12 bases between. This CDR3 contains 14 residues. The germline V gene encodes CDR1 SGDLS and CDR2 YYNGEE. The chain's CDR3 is CASSVEDSLHEQYF. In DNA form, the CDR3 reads TGTGCCAGCAGCGTAGAGGATAGTCTGCACGAGCAGTACTTC.

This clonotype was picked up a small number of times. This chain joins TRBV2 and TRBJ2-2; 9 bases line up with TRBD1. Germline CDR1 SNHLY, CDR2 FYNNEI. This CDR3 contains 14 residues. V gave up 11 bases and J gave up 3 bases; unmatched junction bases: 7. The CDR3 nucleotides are TGTGCCGGATCCGGGACAGGGTACACCGGGGAGCTGTTTTTT. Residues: CAGSGTGYTGELFF.